A single sample gave rise to the 8 T cell receptor beta chains below, sequenced in a study of PD-L1 blockade in urothelial cancer. Profiling relied on immunoSEQ multiplex PCR, and the TCRdb table lists in-frame clones only, not all of them. The sample lists more than 90,000 clones; 85% to 95% were seen once. The time point: peripheral blood 6 weeks after treatment start. This sample comprised PBMCs, obtained around atezolizumab (anti-PD-L1) treatment. The receptors here all came from a man in his fifties or sixties with urothelial cancer.

The V gene is TRBV9, the J gene TRBJ1-4; the match to TRBD1 covers 8 bases. The junction had 9 bases not matched to a gene; V was cut back by 0 bases and J by 8 bases. The CDR3 sequence is 16 residues long. Germline CDR1 SGDLS, CDR2 YYNGEE. Here the CDR3 reads CASSVALGQGYEKLFF. CDR3 coding DNA: TGTGCCAGCAGCGTAGCTCTTGGACAGGGTTACGAAAAACTGTTTTTT.

The chain is built from TRBV4-1 and TRBJ2-7, with 13 bases aligning to TRBD2. The CDR3 loop spans 19 amino acids. Germline CDR1 MGHRA, CDR2 YSYEKL. The junction had 12 bases not matched to a gene; V was cut back by 1 base and J by 3 bases. The CDR3 nucleotides are TGCGCCAGCAGCCAAGCCCTCTCTATCACTAGCGGGAGGGTCTACGAGCAGTACTTC. Protein: CASSQALSITSGRVYEQYF.

The chain employs TRBV30 and TRBJ2-3; tentative D call: TRBD2 (7 bases). Germline V gene sequence: CDR1 GTSNPN, CDR2 SVGIG (reference sequence). The CDR3 length is 15 residues. V was pared by 0 bases and J by 4 bases, with 14 bases between. Here the CDR3 reads CAWSVRGGGPDTQYF. The DNA for the CDR3 is TGTGCCTGGAGTGTACGGGGAGGGGGTCCAGATACGCAGTATTTT.

The chain carries TRBV7-5 and TRBJ2-7; TRBD1 was called by the table and not checked on the DNA. TRBV7-5 is shown as a pseudogene. This CDR3 comprises 11 residues. CDR3 DNA: TGTGTCAGAAGCACCCGGGACAGGCAGTACTTC. Translating gives CVRSTRDRQYF.

The chain has TRBV7-2 and TRBJ2-7; 8 bases align to TRBD2. Trimming cost V 5 bases and J 7 bases; bases outside gene matches: 10. The CDR3 runs 14 residues. The germline gives CDR1 SGHTA, CDR2 FQGNSA. CDR3 nucleotides: TGTGCCAGCAGCCCGGGGGGGGGTAATAGGGAGCAGTACTTC. Residues: CASSPGGGNREQYF.

The chain links TRBV27 to TRBJ2-7; 10 bases are a match to TRBD2. The CDR3 extends over 17 amino acids. V lost 2 bases and J lost 9; bases outside the gene matches: 16. Looked up from germline, CDR1 is MNHEY and CDR2 is SMNVEV (reference sequence). The CDR3 sequence: CASSLPAGASGRMVQYF. CDR3 DNA sequence: TGTGCCAGCAGTTTACCTGCCGGGGCTAGCGGGAGAATGGTGCAGTACTTC.

The V gene is TRBV15, the J gene TRBJ2-5; no firm D call. The CDR3 covers 13 residues. The germline gives CDR1 LNHNV, CDR2 YYDKDF (reference sequence). Trimming removed 0 bases from V and 2 bases from J, with 4 bases in between. The CDR3 coding sequence is TGTGCCACCAGCAGAGACAGACAAGAGACCCAGTACTTC. This encodes CATSRDRQETQYF.

V and J are TRBV7-2 and TRBJ2-5; tentative D call: TRBD2 (6 bases). This CDR3 contains 15 residues. V was pared by 1 base and J by 5 bases, with 14 bases between. CDR1 is SGHTA, CDR2 FQGNSA, per germline. This chain's CDR3 is CASSLVGGVGETQYF. The CDR3 DNA is TGTGCCAGCAGCTTAGTGGGGGGAGTAGGCGAGACCCAGTACTTC.